One and the same sample provided the 31 T cell receptor beta chains below, sequenced in a study of blood T cells in healthy people across ages. Primers used in a second PCR of roughly 7 to 11 cycles were a sample-barcoded 5' primer and a J-beta primer mix. TCRdb itself ran the 5' RACE reads through MiXCR, one entry per CDR3 protein. The top ten hold 6.5% to 8.5% of the sample, which has about 1.4 million distinct CDR3 sequences, 59% seen once. Material: blood. These receptors originate from a man between 18 and 29 years old in good health.

The DNA of the CDR3 is TGTGCCAGTTCCTGGTTGAGAGAGACCCAGTACTTC. Its protein is CASSWLRETQYF. This chain links TRBV14 with TRBJ2-5, with D unresolved. V lost 9 bases, J lost 4 bases, and 12 bases lay in between. The CDR3 is 12 residues long. Germline CDR1 is SGHDN and CDR2 is FVKESK.

This chain joins TRBV28 and TRBJ2-5; 10 nucleotides agree with TRBD2. The CDR3 contains 13 residues. Looked up from germline, CDR1 is MDHEN and CDR2 is SYDVKM. Trimming at V came to 6 bases and at J to 5 bases, leaving 3 bases not matched to a gene. In DNA form, the CDR3 reads TGTGCCAGCAGGGTTAGCGGGGGGGAGACCCAGTACTTC. Amino acid sequence: CASRVSGGETQYF. Full variable domain (outside the CDR3, taken from reference TRBV28 and TRBJ2-5): DVKVTQSSRYLVKRTGEKVFLECVQDMDHENMFWYRQDPGLGLRLIYFSYDVKMKEKGDIPEGYSVSREKKERFSLILESASTNQTSMYLCASRVSGGETQYFGPGTRLLVL.

This clonotype was found a few times. The V and J genes are TRBV29-1 and TRBJ2-1, with a weak D call TRBD2 (6 bases). Trimming pared 8 bases from V and 10 bases from J, leaving 27 bases between. CDR1 is SQVTM, CDR2 ANQGSEA, per germline. The CDR3 spans 15 residues. CDR3 protein: CSQEVVVDGLAEQFF. CDR3 bases: TGCAGCCAAGAGGTAGTGGTGGATGGTCTAGCGGAGCAGTTCTTC.

This clonotype has only a few counts. The chain combines TRBV7-2 with TRBJ2-7, with 15 positions matching TRBD2. With V trimmed by 4 bases and J by 3 bases, 4 bases remained unmatched. The CDR3 has 16 residues. Germline-derived CDR1 and CDR2 are SGHTA and FQGNSA. The CDR3 reads CASSYGLAGGGYEQYF. In nucleotides, the CDR3 is TGTGCCAGCAGCTATGGACTAGCGGGAGGGGGCTACGAGCAGTACTTC.

The chain carries TRBV6-1 and TRBJ2-4; 7 bases fit TRBD2. The J call is in doubt because the DNA end fits TRBJ2-7 better. This CDR3 has 18 residues. Per germline, CDR1 MNHNS and CDR2 SASEGT. The CDR3 DNA follows: TGTGCCAGCAAACGCGGACTAGGACGCTTGGGGTGGGCCTACGAGCAGTACTTC. This translates into CASKRGLGRLGWAYEQYF.

This clonotype appeared many times. This rearrangement joins TRBV27 to TRBJ2-7; 9 bases agree with TRBD1. Trimming took 6 bases from V and 4 from J; bases not matched to a gene: 4. The length of the CDR3 is 13 residues. Germline loops: CDR1 MNHEY, CDR2 SMNVEV (reference sequence). CDR3 in amino acids: CASSSGQGYEQYF. DNA of the CDR3: TGTGCCAGCAGCTCTGGACAGGGGTACGAGCAGTACTTC.

DNA for the CDR3: TGTGCCAGCAGATCGGGAGCCGAAGCTTTCTTT. It encodes CASRSGAEAFF. This chain joins TRBV12-3 or TRBV12-4 and TRBJ1-1; D uncertain. The V gene lost 6 bases and the J gene lost 8 bases, with 10 bases spanning the gap. This CDR3 comprises 11 residues.

The chain is built from TRBV7-2 and TRBJ2-1; D is unclear. The CDR3 extends over 15 amino acids. Germline assignment: CDR1 SGHTA and CDR2 FQGNSA. Trimming stripped 2 bases from V and 4 bases from J, with 12 bases between. The CDR3 region has the DNA TGTGCCAGCAGCTTACGGAGCAACGAGTACAATGAGCAGTTCTTC. It translates to CASSLRSNEYNEQFF.

The chain uses TRBV7-2 and TRBJ2-4, with D hard to call. Trimming stripped 5 bases from V and 3 bases from J, with 11 bases between. The CDR3 is made up of 14 amino acids. Per the germline V gene, CDR1 is SGHTA and CDR2 is FQGNSA. This CDR3 reads CASSPLFVKNIQYF. CDR3 in DNA: TGTGCCAGCAGCCCTTTGTTCGTCAAAAACATTCAGTACTTC.

The chain carries TRBV2 and TRBJ1-5; the D gene is possibly TRBD1 (5 bases). The V gene lost 6 bases and the J gene lost 4 bases, with 13 bases spanning the gap. Per germline, CDR1 SNHLY and CDR2 FYNNEI. This CDR3 is built from 14 residues. DNA of the CDR3: TGTGCCAGCAGACGGGACGCGGGAAATCAGCCCCAGCATTTT. Its translation: CASRRDAGNQPQHF.

The chain uses TRBV7-8 and TRBJ2-7; 9 bases match TRBD1. This CDR3 comprises 18 residues. The germline V gene encodes CDR1 SGHVS and CDR2 FQNEAQ. The V segment lost 0 bases and the J segment 3 bases; nucleotides outside the gene matches: 12. The CDR3, as DNA: TGTGCCAGCAGCTTAGCCACGTTGAGACAGGGGGGATTCTACGAGCAGTACTTC. Translation gives CASSLATLRQGGFYEQYF.

The chain uses TRBV4-2 and TRBJ1-4; a weak D match, TRBD1 (5 bases). With 0 bases removed from V and 8 bases from J, the gap between germline ends came to 16 bases. Germline V gene sequence: CDR1 LGHNA, CDR2 YNFKEQ. The CDR3 totals 16 residues. The CDR3 is CASSQDWRAGREKLFF. Written as DNA, the CDR3 is TGTGCCAGCAGCCAAGATTGGCGTGCGGGACGGGAAAAACTGTTTTTT.

The V and J genes are TRBV5-1 and TRBJ2-5; perhaps TRBD1 as D (6 bases). The CDR3 length is 14 residues. Germline V CDR1 and CDR2: SGHRS, YFSETQ. The ends were cut back, 1 base at V and 5 bases at J, with 12 bases in the middle. The CDR3 DNA sequence: TGCGCCAGCAGCTTGCAGGGGCCGCGGGAGACCCAGTACTTC. Amino acids: CASSLQGPRETQYF.

The chain carries TRBV9 and TRBJ1-1, with no clear D. The germline V gene has CDR1 SGDLS and CDR2 YYNGEE. This CDR3 has 13 amino acids. V was cut by 2 bases and J by 5 bases, with 10 bases left in between. CDR3 nucleotide sequence: TGTGCCAGCAGCGTTGAGAGCAGAACTGAAGCTTTCTTT. Translated: CASSVESRTEAFF.

The CDR3 DNA follows: TGTGCCAGCAGCCCGCGGACAGGGGCGGTCGGGGAGCTGTTTTTT. Its translation is CASSPRTGAVGELFF. The chain joins TRBV11-2 to TRBJ2-2, with 9 bases lining up with TRBD1. CDR1 and CDR2 (germline): SGHAT, FQNNGV. The CDR3 contains 15 residues. V gave up 5 bases and J gave up 7 bases; unmatched junction bases: 8. The variable domain in full, completed from reference TRBV11-2 and TRBJ2-2, reads EAGVAQSPRYKIIEKRQSVAFWCNPISGHATLYWYQQILGQGPKLLIQFQNNGVVDDSQLPKDRFSAERLKGVDSTLKIQPAKLEDSAVYLCASSPRTGAVGELFFGEGSRLTVL.

The chain couples TRBV4-1 to TRBJ2-7; 12 bases are shared with TRBD2. V shed 4 bases and J 7 bases; nucleotides not matched to a gene: 11. Germline V lookup: CDR1 MGHRA, CDR2 YSYEKL. The CDR3 spans 16 residues. As DNA, the CDR3 is TGCGCCAGCAGCCCCCCGACTAGCGGGAGACCAAGAGAGCAGTACTTC. This codes for CASSPPTSGRPREQYF.

This clonotype has just a few counts. The genes are TRBV9 and TRBJ1-2; D is perhaps TRBD1 (5 bases). CDR1 is SGDLS and CDR2 is YYNGEE in the germline V gene. The CDR3 is 16 amino acids. V was cut by 0 bases and J by 5 bases, with 17 bases left in between. CDR3 sequence: CASSVVETGGGYGYTF. In DNA form, the CDR3 reads TGTGCCAGCAGCGTAGTAGAAACAGGCGGAGGTTATGGCTACACCTTC.

This chain uses TRBV5-1 with TRBJ1-2, with D perhaps TRBD1 (5 bases). V was cut by 3 bases and J by 7 bases, with 25 bases left in between. This CDR3 has 17 amino acids. Germline CDR1 and CDR2: SGHRS and YFSETQ. The DNA for the CDR3 is TGCGCCAGCAGCTCCACAATAGGCCAACGGGACTTTAGTGGCTACACCTTC. Translation: CASSSTIGQRDFSGYTF.

V is TRBV7-2 and J is TRBJ1-4; D gene uncertain. V gave up 5 bases and J gave up 5 bases, with 12 bases separating them. The germline CDR1 and CDR2 sequences are SGHTA and FQGNSA. CDR3 length: 14 amino acids. For the CDR3, the DNA is TGTGCCAGCAGCCCCCACCCGACGAATGAAAAACTGTTTTTT. Its translation: CASSPHPTNEKLFF.

The chain joins TRBV7-2 to TRBJ2-5; tentatively, D is TRBD1 (6 bases). This CDR3 is built from 15 residues. Germline CDR1 SGHTA, CDR2 FQGNSA. V lost 1 base and J lost 5, with 14 bases in between. The CDR3 spells CASSLDIQGYETQYF. The CDR3 coding sequence is TGTGCCAGCAGCTTAGACATTCAGGGGTATGAGACCCAGTACTTC. Variable domain in full (rest from reference TRBV7-2 and TRBJ2-5): GAGVSQSPSNKVTEKGKDVELRCDPISGHTALYWYRQSLGQGLEFLIYFQGNSAPDKSGLPSDRFSAERTGGSVSTLTIQRTQQEDSAVYLCASSLDIQGYETQYFGPGTRLLVL.

This chain joins TRBV24-1 and TRBJ2-3; D is possibly TRBD1 or TRBD2 (5 bases each). The germline V and J ends were trimmed by 5 bases and 0 bases, with 11 bases remaining between them. The germline V gene encodes CDR1 KGHDR and CDR2 SFDVKD. This CDR3 spans 15 amino acids. The CDR3 nucleotides are TGTGCCACCAGTGCCCTGGGACCGAGCACAGATACGCAGTATTTT. Translated, it gives CATSALGPSTDTQYF.

The DNA of the CDR3 is TGCAGTGCTAAGTACAGGGTGGAGACCCAGTACTTC. This encodes CSAKYRVETQYF. This chain joins TRBV20-1 and TRBJ2-5; D might be TRBD1 (6 bases). CDR1 DFQATT and CDR2 SNEGSKA come from the germline V gene (reference sequence). The CDR3 covers 12 residues. Deletions cut 4 bases from V and 5 bases from J, with 11 bases between.

J is TRBJ2-1 and V is TRBV7-9, with D uncertain. The length of the CDR3 is 12 residues. V was pared by 10 bases and J by 5 bases, with 12 bases between. The germline CDR1 and CDR2 sequences are SEHNR and FQNEAQ (reference sequence). The CDR3 region has the DNA TGTGCCACCCAGTCCCCTCACAATGAGCAGTTCTTC. Translating gives CATQSPHNEQFF. Complete variable domain (other parts from reference TRBV7-9 and TRBJ2-1): DTGVSQNPRHKITKRGQNVTFRCDPISEHNRLYWYRQTLGQGPEFLTYFQNEAQLEKSRLLSDRFSAERPKGSFSTLEIQRTEQGDSAMYLCATQSPHNEQFFGPGTRLTVL.

CDR3 sequence reads: CSGERGSFYGYTF. The CDR3 DNA reads TGCAGCGGTGAGCGGGGATCATTCTATGGCTACACCTTC. V and J are TRBV29-1 and TRBJ1-2; no firm D call. V lost 7 bases and J lost 4, with 16 bases in between. Germline V gene sequence: CDR1 SQVTM, CDR2 ANQGSEA. The CDR3 runs to 13 residues. Full variable domain (outside the CDR3, taken from reference TRBV29-1 and TRBJ1-2): SAVISQKPSRDICQRGTSLTIQCQVDSQVTMMFWYRQQPGQSLTLIATANQGSEATYESGFVIDKFPISRPNLTFSTLTVSNMSPEDSSIYLCSGERGSFYGYTFGSGTRLTVV.

The V call is TRBV5-1, the J call TRBJ2-3; 7 positions agree with TRBD2. CDR1 SGHRS and CDR2 YFSETQ come from the germline V gene. V dropped 3 bases and J dropped 0; count of bases not matched to a gene: 4. The CDR3 has 15 residues. CDR3 amino acids: CASSSSGLSTDTQYF. CDR3 nucleotides: TGCGCCAGCAGCTCTAGCGGACTGAGCACAGATACGCAGTATTTT.

The chain couples TRBV4-2 to TRBJ1-1, with D uncertain. The germline V gene has CDR1 LGHNA and CDR2 YNFKEQ. The V gene lost 1 base and the J gene lost 7 bases, with 7 bases spanning the gap. This CDR3 is 12 amino acids long. Written as DNA, the CDR3 is TGTGCCAGCAGCCAAGGCGAACTTGAAGCTTTCTTT. This codes for CASSQGELEAFF.

This chain connects TRBV5-4 to TRBJ2-3; 9 positions agree with TRBD1. V shed 10 bases, J shed 2 bases, and the junction held 5 bases outside the gene matches. This CDR3 has 13 residues. CDR1 and CDR2 from the germline V gene are SGHNT and YYREEE (reference sequence). In DNA, the CDR3 is TGTGCCGCCGGACAGGGGCACACAGATACGCAGTATTTT. It codes for CAAGQGHTDTQYF.

This chain joins TRBV3-1 and TRBJ2-3; TRBD2 agrees at 7 bases. V dropped 2 bases and J dropped 8; count of bases not matched to a gene: 1. Germline V gives CDR1 LGHDT, CDR2 YNNKEL (reference sequence). The CDR3 is made up of 12 amino acids. The CDR3 bases are TGTGCCAGCAGCCAACCGGGGGGTACGCAGTATTTT. Translating gives CASSQPGGTQYF.

The chain has TRBV20-1 and TRBJ2-5, with TRBD2 matching 15 bases. V trimming: 3 bases; J trimming: 1 base; junction bases outside the gene matches: 6. The germline V gene encodes CDR1 DFQATT and CDR2 SNEGSKA (reference sequence). There are 17 residues in the CDR3. CDR3 in amino acids: CSARSGTSGGFQETQYF. The CDR3 DNA is TGCAGTGCTAGGTCCGGGACTAGCGGGGGGTTCCAAGAGACCCAGTACTTC.

V gene TRBV20-1 combines with J gene TRBJ2-5; D gene unclear. V lost 1 base and J 3 bases, leaving 12 bases between the germline ends. Germline V gene lookup returns CDR1 DFQATT and CDR2 SNEGSKA (reference sequence). This CDR3 contains 14 residues. This CDR3 is CSARADGVKETQYF. DNA of the CDR3: TGCAGTGCTAGAGCAGACGGCGTGAAAGAGACCCAGTACTTC.

This rearrangement joins TRBV20-1 to TRBJ1-2; possible D gene TRBD1, 5 bases. Trimming took 6 bases from V and 8 from J, leaving 16 bases between them. Germline assignment: CDR1 DFQATT and CDR2 SNEGSKA (reference sequence). The CDR3 runs 12 residues. The CDR3 loop is CSAQSGGDGYTF. DNA for the CDR3: TGCAGTGCCCAGTCTGGAGGGGACGGCTACACCTTC.